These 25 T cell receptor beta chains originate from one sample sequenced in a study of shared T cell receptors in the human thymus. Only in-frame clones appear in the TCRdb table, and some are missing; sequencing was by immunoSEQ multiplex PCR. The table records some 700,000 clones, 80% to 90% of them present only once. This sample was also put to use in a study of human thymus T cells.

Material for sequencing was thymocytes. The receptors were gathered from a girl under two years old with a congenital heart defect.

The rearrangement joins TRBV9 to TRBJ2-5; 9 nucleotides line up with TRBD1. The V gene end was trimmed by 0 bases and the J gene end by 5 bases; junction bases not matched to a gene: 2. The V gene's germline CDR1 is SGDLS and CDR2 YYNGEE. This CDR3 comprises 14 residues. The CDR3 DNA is TGTGCCAGCAGCGTAGACAGGGGGCAGGAGACCCAGTACTTC. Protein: CASSVDRGQETQYF.

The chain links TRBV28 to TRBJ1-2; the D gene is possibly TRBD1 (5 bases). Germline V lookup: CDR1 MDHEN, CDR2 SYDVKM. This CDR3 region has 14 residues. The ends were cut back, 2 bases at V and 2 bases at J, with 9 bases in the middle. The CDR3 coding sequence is TGTGCCAGCAGTTTAAGGGGCCCCAACTATGGCTACACCTTC. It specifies CASSLRGPNYGYTF.

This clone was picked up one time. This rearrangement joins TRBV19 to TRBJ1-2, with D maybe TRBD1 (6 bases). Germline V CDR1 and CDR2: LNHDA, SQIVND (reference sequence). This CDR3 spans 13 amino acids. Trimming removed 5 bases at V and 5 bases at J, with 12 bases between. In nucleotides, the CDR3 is TGTGCCAGTAGTGCCGGGACACAGTATGGCTACACCTTC. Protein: CASSAGTQYGYTF. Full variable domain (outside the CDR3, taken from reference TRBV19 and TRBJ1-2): DGGITQSPKYLFRKEGQNVTLSCEQNLNHDAMYWYRQDPGQGLRLIYYSQIVNDFQKGDIAEGYSVSREKKESFPLTVTSAQKNPTAFYLCASSAGTQYGYTFGSGTRLTVV.

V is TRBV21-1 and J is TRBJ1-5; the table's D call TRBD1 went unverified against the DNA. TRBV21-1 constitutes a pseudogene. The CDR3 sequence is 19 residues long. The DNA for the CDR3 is TGTGCCAGCAGCAAAGAGGAGCCGACAGGGAAGGTTGACGGGGAGCCCCAGCATTTT. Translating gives CASSKEEPTGKVDGEPQHF.

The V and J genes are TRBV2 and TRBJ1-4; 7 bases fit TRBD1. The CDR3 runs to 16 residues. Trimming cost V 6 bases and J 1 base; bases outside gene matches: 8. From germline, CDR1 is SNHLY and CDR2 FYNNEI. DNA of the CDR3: TGTGCCAGCAGCCGGACAAGGGACAGAACTAATGAAAAACTGTTTTTT. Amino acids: CASSRTRDRTNEKLFF.

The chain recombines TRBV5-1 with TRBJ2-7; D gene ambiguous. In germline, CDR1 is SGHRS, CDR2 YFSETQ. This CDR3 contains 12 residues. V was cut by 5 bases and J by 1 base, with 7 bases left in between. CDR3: CASRGRSYEQYF. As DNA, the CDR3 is TGCGCCAGCAGGGGCAGGTCCTACGAGCAGTACTTC.

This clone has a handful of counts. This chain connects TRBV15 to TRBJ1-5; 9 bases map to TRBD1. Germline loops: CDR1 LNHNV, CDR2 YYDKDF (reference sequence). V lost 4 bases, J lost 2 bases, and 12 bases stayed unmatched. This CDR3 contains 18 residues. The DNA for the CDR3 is TGTGCCACCAGCACACCTACGGGACAGGGTCCGCGCAATCAGCCCCAGCATTTT. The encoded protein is CATSTPTGQGPRNQPQHF.

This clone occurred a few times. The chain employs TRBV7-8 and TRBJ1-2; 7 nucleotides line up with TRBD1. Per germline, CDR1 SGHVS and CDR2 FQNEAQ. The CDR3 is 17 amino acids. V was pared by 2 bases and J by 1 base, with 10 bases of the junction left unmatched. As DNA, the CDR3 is TGTGCCAGCAGCTTATCTAGGGGGACAGCCCTTAACTATGGCTACACCTTC. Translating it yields CASSLSRGTALNYGYTF.

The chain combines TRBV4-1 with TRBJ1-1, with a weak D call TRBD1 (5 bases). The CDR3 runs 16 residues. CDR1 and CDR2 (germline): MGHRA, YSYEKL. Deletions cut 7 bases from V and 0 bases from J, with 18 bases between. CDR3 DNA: TGCGCCAGCAAACAAACGGCAGGGAAATTGAACACTGAAGCTTTCTTT. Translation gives CASKQTAGKLNTEAFF.

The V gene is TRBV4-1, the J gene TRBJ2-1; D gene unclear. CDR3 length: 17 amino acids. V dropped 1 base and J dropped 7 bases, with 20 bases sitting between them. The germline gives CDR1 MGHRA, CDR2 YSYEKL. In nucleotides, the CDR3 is TGCGCCAGCAGCCAAGCATTCCAGTCCGTTCTCCCTAATGAGCAGTTCTTC. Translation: CASSQAFQSVLPNEQFF.

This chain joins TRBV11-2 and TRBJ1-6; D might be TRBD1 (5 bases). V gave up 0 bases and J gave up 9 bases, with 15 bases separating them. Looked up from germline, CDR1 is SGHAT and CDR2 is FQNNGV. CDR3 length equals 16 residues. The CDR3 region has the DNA TGTGCCAGCAGCTTAGACGGGGGGGGTAGTGGTTCACCCCTCCACTTT. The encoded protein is CASSLDGGGSGSPLHF.

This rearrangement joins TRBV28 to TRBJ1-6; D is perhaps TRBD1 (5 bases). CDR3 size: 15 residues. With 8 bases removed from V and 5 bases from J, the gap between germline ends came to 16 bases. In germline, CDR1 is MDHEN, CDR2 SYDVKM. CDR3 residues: CASWGRIDHNSPLHF. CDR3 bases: TGTGCCAGCTGGGGGAGGATTGACCATAATTCACCCCTCCACTTT.

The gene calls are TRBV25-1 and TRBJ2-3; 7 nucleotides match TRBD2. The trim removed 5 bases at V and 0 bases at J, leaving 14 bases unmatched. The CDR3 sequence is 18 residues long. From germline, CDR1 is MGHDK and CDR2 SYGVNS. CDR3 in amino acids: CASSKSAGVLTSTDTQYF. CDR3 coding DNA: TGTGCCAGCAGTAAATCTGCGGGGGTACTAACTAGCACAGATACGCAGTATTTT.

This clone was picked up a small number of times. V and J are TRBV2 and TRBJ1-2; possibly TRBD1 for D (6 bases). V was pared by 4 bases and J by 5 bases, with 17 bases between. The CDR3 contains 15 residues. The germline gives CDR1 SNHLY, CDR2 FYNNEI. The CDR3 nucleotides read TGTGCCAGCAGTGGGGGGCATGGGTCCCCATATGGCTACACCTTC. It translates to CASSGGHGSPYGYTF.

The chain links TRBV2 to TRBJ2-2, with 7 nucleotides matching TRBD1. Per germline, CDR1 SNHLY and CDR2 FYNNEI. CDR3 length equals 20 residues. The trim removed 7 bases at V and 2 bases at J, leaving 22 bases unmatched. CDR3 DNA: TGTGCCAGCACCGATCAAGTTAAGACAGGGTTGGGGGCAAACACCGGGGAGCTGTTTTTT. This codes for CASTDQVKTGLGANTGELFF.

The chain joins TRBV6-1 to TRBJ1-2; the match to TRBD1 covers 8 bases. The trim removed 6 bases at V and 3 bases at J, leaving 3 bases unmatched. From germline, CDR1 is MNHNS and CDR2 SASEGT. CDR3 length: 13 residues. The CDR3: CASRDRADYGYTF. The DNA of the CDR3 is TGTGCCAGCAGGGACAGGGCGGACTATGGCTACACCTTC.

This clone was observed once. CDR3 in amino acids: CASSVWGSVRGYGRLDNEQFF. CDR3 DNA sequence: TGTGCCAGCAGCGTATGGGGGTCCGTGCGGGGGTACGGGAGACTGGATAATGAGCAGTTCTTC. V gene TRBV9 combines with J gene TRBJ2-1, with TRBD2 matching over 7 bases. Germline V CDR1 and CDR2: SGDLS, YYNGEE. The V segment lost 1 base and the J segment 7 bases; nucleotides outside the gene matches: 26. The CDR3 has 21 amino acids.

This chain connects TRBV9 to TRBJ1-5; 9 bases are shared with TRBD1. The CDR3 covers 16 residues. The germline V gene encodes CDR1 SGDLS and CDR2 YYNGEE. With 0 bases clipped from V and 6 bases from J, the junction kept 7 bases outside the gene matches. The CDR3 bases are TGTGCCAGCAGCGTAGGCACCGGGACAGGGCGTCAGCCCCAGCATTTT. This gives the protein CASSVGTGTGRQPQHF.

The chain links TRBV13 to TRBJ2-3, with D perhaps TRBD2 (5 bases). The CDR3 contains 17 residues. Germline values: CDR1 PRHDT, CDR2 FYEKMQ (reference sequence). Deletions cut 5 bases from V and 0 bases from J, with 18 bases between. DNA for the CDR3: TGTGCCAGCAGCCTGACCACACGGAGAGGGAGCACAGATACGCAGTATTTT. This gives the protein CASSLTTRRGSTDTQYF. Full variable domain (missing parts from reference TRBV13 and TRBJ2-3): AAGVIQSPRHLIKEKRETATLKCYPIPRHDTVYWYQQGPGQDPQFLISFYEKMQSDKGSIPDRFSAQQFSDYHSELNMSSLELGDSALYFCASSLTTRRGSTDTQYFGPGTRLTVL.

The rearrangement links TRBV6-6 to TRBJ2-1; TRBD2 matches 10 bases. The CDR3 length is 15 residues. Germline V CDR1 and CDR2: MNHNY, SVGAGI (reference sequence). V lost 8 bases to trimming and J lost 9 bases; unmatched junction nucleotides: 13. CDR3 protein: CASAILAGERGEQFF. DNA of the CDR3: TGTGCCAGCGCAATCCTAGCGGGGGAAAGGGGTGAGCAGTTCTTC.

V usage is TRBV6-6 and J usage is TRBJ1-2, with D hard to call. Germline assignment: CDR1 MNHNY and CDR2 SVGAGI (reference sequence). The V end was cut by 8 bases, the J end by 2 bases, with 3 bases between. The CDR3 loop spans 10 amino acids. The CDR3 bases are TGTGCCAGCTTAAACTATGGCTACACCTTC. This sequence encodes CASLNYGYTF.

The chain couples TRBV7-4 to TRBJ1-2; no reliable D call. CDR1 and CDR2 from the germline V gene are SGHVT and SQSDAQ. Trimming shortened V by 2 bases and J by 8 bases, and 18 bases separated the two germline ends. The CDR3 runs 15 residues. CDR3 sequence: CASSLPAGDTGGYTF. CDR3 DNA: TGTGCCAGCAGCTTACCGGCAGGCGATACGGGGGGCTACACCTTC.

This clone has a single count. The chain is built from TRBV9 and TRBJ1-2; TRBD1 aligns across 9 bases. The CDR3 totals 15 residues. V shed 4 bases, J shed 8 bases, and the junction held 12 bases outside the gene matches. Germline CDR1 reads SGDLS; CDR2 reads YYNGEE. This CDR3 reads CASSPPGQGSAGYTF. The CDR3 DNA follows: TGTGCCAGCAGCCCCCCGGGACAGGGATCGGCCGGCTACACCTTC.

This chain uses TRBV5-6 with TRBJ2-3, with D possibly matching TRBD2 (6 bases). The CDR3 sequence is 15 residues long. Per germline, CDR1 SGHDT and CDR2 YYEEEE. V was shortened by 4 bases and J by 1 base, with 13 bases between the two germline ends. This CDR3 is CASSHAGGGTDTQYF. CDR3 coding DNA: TGTGCCAGCAGCCACGCCGGGGGAGGCACAGATACGCAGTATTTT.

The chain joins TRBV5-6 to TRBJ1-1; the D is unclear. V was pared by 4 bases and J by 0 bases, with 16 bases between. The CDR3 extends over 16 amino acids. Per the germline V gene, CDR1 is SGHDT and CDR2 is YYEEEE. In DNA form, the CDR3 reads TGTGCCAGCAGCGTAGCTAGTGGAAGACTGAACACTGAAGCTTTCTTT. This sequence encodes CASSVASGRLNTEAFF.